Only a few counts were recorded for the clone carrying this TCR beta chain. The sample is drawn from a study of naive and memory T cell subsets. TCR cDNA received a 3' ligated oligonucleotide that carried a UMI. Amplification of ligated cDNA took four PCR rounds with SP2 and nested alpha and beta constant primers. One entry per CDR3 protein results from TCRdb running MiXCR on the 5' RACE reads. The sample lists 57,000 or so distinct CDR3 sequences, over 7% seen once, with 9.7% in the top ten. Germline CDR1 MNHEY, CDR2 SVGAGI. With 4 bases removed from V and 4 bases from J, the gap between germline ends came to 13 bases. The CDR3 is made up of 14 amino acids.

The V and J genes are TRBV6-5 and TRBJ2-5, with a weak D call TRBD2 (5 bases). The sequence came from a male donor in good health. CDR3 coding DNA: TGTGCCAGCAGTTCCTCTGGGGAGAGAGAGACCCAGTACTTC. This gives the protein CASSSSGERETQYF.